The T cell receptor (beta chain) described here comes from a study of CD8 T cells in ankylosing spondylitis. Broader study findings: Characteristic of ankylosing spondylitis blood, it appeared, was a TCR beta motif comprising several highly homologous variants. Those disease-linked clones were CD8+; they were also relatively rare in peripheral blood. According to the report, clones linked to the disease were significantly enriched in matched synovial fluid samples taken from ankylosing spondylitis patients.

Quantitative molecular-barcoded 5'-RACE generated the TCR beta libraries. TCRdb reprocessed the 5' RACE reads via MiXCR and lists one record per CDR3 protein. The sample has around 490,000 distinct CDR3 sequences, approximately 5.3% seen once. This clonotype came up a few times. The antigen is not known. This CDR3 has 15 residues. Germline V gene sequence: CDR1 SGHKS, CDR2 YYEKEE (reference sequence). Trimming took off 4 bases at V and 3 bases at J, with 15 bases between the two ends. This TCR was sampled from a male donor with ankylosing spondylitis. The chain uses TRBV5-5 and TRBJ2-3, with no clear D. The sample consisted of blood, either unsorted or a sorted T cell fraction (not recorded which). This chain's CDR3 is CASSLSPGGTDTQYF. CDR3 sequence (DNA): TGTGCCAGCAGCCTCAGCCCGGGTGGAACAGATACGCAGTATTTT.